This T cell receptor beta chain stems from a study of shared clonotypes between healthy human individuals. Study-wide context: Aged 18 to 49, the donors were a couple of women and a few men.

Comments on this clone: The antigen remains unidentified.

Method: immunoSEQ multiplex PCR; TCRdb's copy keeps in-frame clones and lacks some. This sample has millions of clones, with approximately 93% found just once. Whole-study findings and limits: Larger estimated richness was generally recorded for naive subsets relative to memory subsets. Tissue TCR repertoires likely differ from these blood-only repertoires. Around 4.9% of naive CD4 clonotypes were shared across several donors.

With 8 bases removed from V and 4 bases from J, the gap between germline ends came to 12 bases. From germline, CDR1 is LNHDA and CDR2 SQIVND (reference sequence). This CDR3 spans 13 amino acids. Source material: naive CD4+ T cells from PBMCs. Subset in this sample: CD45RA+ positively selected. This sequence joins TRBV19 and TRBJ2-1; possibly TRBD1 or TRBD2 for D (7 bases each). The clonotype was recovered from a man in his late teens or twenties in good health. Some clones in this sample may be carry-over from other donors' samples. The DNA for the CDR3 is TGTGCCAGTCAGCAGGGGGGGTACAATGAGCAGTTCTTC. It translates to CASQQGGYNEQFF.